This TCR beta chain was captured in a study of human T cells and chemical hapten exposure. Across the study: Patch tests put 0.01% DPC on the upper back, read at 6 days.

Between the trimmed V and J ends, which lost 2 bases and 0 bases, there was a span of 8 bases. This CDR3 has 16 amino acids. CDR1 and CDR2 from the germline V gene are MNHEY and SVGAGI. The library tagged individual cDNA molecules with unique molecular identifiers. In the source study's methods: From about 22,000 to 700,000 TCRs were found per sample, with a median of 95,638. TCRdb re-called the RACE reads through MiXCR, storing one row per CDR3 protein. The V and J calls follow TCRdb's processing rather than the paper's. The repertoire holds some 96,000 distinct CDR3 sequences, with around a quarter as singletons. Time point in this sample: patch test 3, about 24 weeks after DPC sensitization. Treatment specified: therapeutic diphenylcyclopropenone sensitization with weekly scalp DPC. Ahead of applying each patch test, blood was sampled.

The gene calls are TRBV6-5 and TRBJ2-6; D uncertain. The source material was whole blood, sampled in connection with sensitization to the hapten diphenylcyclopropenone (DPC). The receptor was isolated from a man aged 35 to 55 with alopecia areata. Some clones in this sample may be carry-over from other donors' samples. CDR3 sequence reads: CASSYNSVSGANVLTF. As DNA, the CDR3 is TGTGCCAGCAGTTACAACAGCGTCTCTGGGGCCAACGTCCTGACTTTC.